This record looks at one T cell receptor (beta chain) sequence and its context. The data are from a study of tumor-infiltrating lymphocytes in primary liver carcinoma. For the study at large: Donors had hepatocellular carcinoma or combined HCC and intrahepatic cholangiocarcinoma.

From roughly 21-30 mg of unsorted bulk tissue, DNA and RNA were co-extracted together. No patient had received treatment, and all had chronic HBV infection. Synthesis of TCR beta cDNA was carried out from approximately 0.55 ug total RNA with a constant-region primer. Three nested multiplex PCR rounds, a slightly modified ARM-PCR, produced the libraries for TCR beta. TCRdb fed the multiplex PCR reads into MiXCR, producing one record per CDR3 protein. The sample lists some 21,000 distinct CDR3 sequences; about 80% were seen once. The sequenced sample was liver tumor tissue from sampling region 1. Subset denoted: tumor region T1, superior pole. The source of this sequence is a woman in her twenties or thirties with primary liver carcinoma and hepatitis B virus infection.

The DNA of the CDR3 is TGCGCCAGCAGCCAAGATCGGTGGACAGAGCAGGAGCAGTACTTC. It translates to CASSQDRWTEQEQYF. The genes are TRBV4-3 and TRBJ2-7, with D perhaps matching TRBD1 (6 bases). Trimming removed 0 bases from V and 7 bases from J, with 16 bases in between. CDR3 length equals 15 residues. The germline CDR1 and CDR2 sequences are LGHNA and YSLEER.